These 32 T cell receptor beta chains came from one sample sequenced in a study of PD-L1 blockade in urothelial cancer (dated by TCRdb to the late 2010s). Library preparation used the immunoSEQ multiplex PCR assay. This is the immuneACCESS table as TCRdb keeps it, with only in-frame sequences that have V and J called. A part of the clones is gone; compared with another copy, unresolved V genes explain less than half, and the rest is unexplained. This sample gives 90,000 or so clones in total; around 89% of them show up just once. 1.5% to 2% of the sample rests with the top ten. The sample's time point label is to be understood as: pretreatment peripheral blood. This material consisted of PBMCs, taken around atezolizumab (anti-PD-L1) treatment. All receptors come from a man aged 55 to 70 with urothelial cancer.

The J gene is TRBJ2-3, the V gene TRBV4-3; tentatively, D is TRBD1 (5 bases). The CDR3 loop spans 15 amino acids. Germline CDR1 is LGHNA and CDR2 is YSLEER. V was cut by 0 bases and J by 0 bases, with 7 bases left in between. CDR3 residues: CASSQDHRSTDTQYF. The CDR3 bases are TGCGCCAGCAGCCAAGATCACAGGAGCACAGATACGCAGTATTTT.

This clone was detected once. V and J are TRBV2 and TRBJ1-1; maybe TRBD1 (5 bases). The CDR3 runs 14 residues. Looked up from germline, CDR1 is SNHLY and CDR2 is FYNNEI. V lost 6 bases and J 1 base, leaving 12 bases between the germline ends. In DNA form, the CDR3 reads TGTGCCAGCAGGCAGGACACAACGAACACTGAAGCTTTCTTT. Its translation: CASRQDTTNTEAFF.

The chain carries TRBV5-1 and TRBJ2-3, with D perhaps TRBD2 (5 bases). The germline gives CDR1 SGHRS, CDR2 YFSETQ. Trimming shortened V by 4 bases and J by 13 bases, and 16 bases separated the two germline ends. This CDR3 has 12 residues. The DNA of the CDR3 is TGCGCCAGCAGCCCGGGCGGGCCAGGAAAGTATTTT. Translation gives CASSPGGPGKYF.

The chain is built from TRBV2 and TRBJ1-3; 12 nucleotides agree with TRBD1. CDR3 size: 15 residues. Germline CDR1 is SNHLY and CDR2 is FYNNEI. Germline trimming cut 8 bases from V and 4 bases from J; bases unmatched to any gene: 6. Written as DNA, the CDR3 is TGTGCCAGCGGGGGACAGGGGGCATGGGGAAACACCATATATTTT. It codes for CASGGQGAWGNTIYF. Drawing the rest from reference TRBV2 and TRBJ1-3, the complete variable domain is EPEVTQTPSHQVTQMGQEVILRCVPISNHLYFYWYRQILGQKVEFLVSFYNNEISEKSEIFDDQFSVERPDGSNFTLKIRSTKLEDSAMYFCASGGQGAWGNTIYFGEGSWLTVV.

There are a few counts of this clone. This chain links TRBV7-2 with TRBJ2-7; possible D gene TRBD2, 6 bases. The germline V gene encodes CDR1 SGHTA and CDR2 FQGNSA. CDR3 length: 13 residues. V was pared by 5 bases and J by 6 bases, with 14 bases between. In DNA, the CDR3 is TGTGCCAGCAGCGGTCTCCGGGACTCCGAGCAGTACTTC. Protein product: CASSGLRDSEQYF.

DNA for the CDR3: TGTGCCAGCAGGGGGACAGCAAGCAATCAGCCCCAGCATTTT. It yields the protein CASRGTASNQPQHF. The chain couples TRBV28 to TRBJ1-5, with TRBD1 matching over 7 bases. CDR3 size: 14 residues. CDR1 and CDR2 from the germline V gene are MDHEN and SYDVKM. V shed 6 bases and J 1 base; nucleotides not matched to a gene: 3.

The gene calls are TRBV28 and TRBJ2-3, with TRBD2 matching over 16 bases. The CDR3 is 22 amino acids. Germline CDR1 reads MDHEN; CDR2 reads SYDVKM. Trimming at V came to 3 bases and at J to 7 bases, leaving 22 bases not matched to a gene. CDR3 bases: TGTGCCAGCAGTTTTCGAAACCCGGGGACTAGCGGGAGGGAGGGACAGAGAAATACGCAGTATTTT. It encodes CASSFRNPGTSGREGQRNTQYF.

V and J are TRBV6-1 and TRBJ1-1, with 9 bases that match TRBD1. This CDR3 spans 14 amino acids. Germline CDR1 MNHNS, CDR2 SASEGT. Trimming took 5 bases from V and 7 from J; bases not matched to a gene: 8. For the CDR3, the DNA is TGTGCCAGCAGTCGAACCGGGACAGGGAGTGAAGCTTTCTTT. It codes for CASSRTGTGSEAFF.

Only one count was recorded for this clone. The J gene is TRBJ1-2, the V gene TRBV7-2, with 7 bases aligning to TRBD1. With 3 bases clipped from V and 4 bases from J, the junction kept 11 bases outside the gene matches. Germline CDR1 is SGHTA and CDR2 is FQGNSA. This CDR3 comprises 16 residues. The CDR3 reads CASSFGTRGQTYGYTF. In DNA form, the CDR3 reads TGTGCCAGCAGCTTCGGAACTAGGGGACAGACCTATGGCTACACCTTC.

The V and J genes are TRBV4-3 and TRBJ2-3; a possible D gene is TRBD2 (6 bases). This CDR3 comprises 16 residues. Germline V CDR1 and CDR2: LGHNA, YSLEER. Trimming removed 8 bases from V and 0 bases from J, with 18 bases in between. The CDR3 DNA reads as TGCGCCAGCGAGATCAGACCCGGAGGGAGCACAGATACGCAGTATTTT. Protein product: CASEIRPGGSTDTQYF.

The chain carries TRBV7-2 and TRBJ2-5; TRBD2 aligns across 10 bases. CDR3 size: 14 residues. The ends lost 7 bases at V and 2 bases at J; junction bases unmatched: 4. CDR1 SGHTA and CDR2 FQGNSA come from the germline V gene. The chain's CDR3 is CASNRAGGQETQYF. The CDR3 nucleotides are TGTGCCAGCAACAGAGCGGGGGGGCAAGAGACCCAGTACTTC.

This chain links TRBV28 with TRBJ2-1; 15 nucleotides match TRBD2. Unmatched junction bases numbered 18, after V lost 7 bases and J lost 8 bases. The CDR3 is 19 amino acids. The germline gives CDR1 MDHEN, CDR2 SYDVKM. CDR3 loop: CASNNFNRGLAGGRDEQFF. The CDR3 DNA sequence: TGTGCCAGCAACAATTTCAACAGGGGACTAGCGGGAGGCCGGGATGAGCAGTTCTTC.

The chain combines TRBV6-6 with TRBJ2-1, with TRBD1 as a possible D gene (6 bases). The germline V gene has CDR1 MNHNY and CDR2 SVGAGI (reference sequence). Trimming shortened V by 4 bases and J by 5 bases, and 12 bases separated the two germline ends. The CDR3 totals 14 residues. The CDR3 DNA sequence: TGTGCCAGCAGTTCGTGGACAGCTAACAATGAGCAGTTCTTC. It encodes CASSSWTANNEQFF.

In its sample, this clone was seen once. The rearrangement links TRBV18 to TRBJ2-6, with 7 bases that match TRBD1. There are 18 residues in the CDR3. V lost 0 bases, J lost 0 bases, and 5 bases stayed unmatched. Germline V gene lookup returns CDR1 KGHSH and CDR2 LQKENI. The CDR3 sequence is CASSPPRGGHSGANVLTF. The CDR3 coding sequence is TGTGCCAGCTCACCACCCCGAGGGGGCCACTCTGGGGCCAACGTCCTGACTTTC.

The chain is built from TRBV7-2 and TRBJ1-4; TRBD1 matches at 9 bases. The germline V gene encodes CDR1 SGHTA and CDR2 FQGNSA. CDR3 length: 15 amino acids. V gave up 0 bases and J gave up 6 bases; unmatched junction bases: 2. The CDR3 nucleotides read TGTGCCAGCAGCTTAGCGCGGGACAGGGATGAAAAACTGTTTTTT. The encoded protein is CASSLARDRDEKLFF.

This clone was detected once. V usage is TRBV28 and J usage is TRBJ1-4, with TRBD1 matching over 8 bases. Trimming at V came to 6 bases and at J to 8 bases, leaving 14 bases not matched to a gene. The CDR3 contains 16 residues. CDR1 MDHEN and CDR2 SYDVKM come from the germline V gene. CDR3 sequence (DNA): TGTGCCAGCAGCACCGGCGCCGGACAGGGAAGGGAAAAACTGTTTTTT. Protein: CASSTGAGQGREKLFF.

The chain employs TRBV7-2 and TRBJ2-7, with 11 positions matching TRBD2. The length of the CDR3 is 16 residues. Germline CDR1 and CDR2: SGHTA and FQGNSA. V gave up 5 bases and J gave up 1 base; unmatched junction bases: 7. CDR3 region: CASSQEASGGSYEQYF. CDR3 sequence (DNA): TGTGCCAGCAGCCAAGAGGCTAGCGGGGGGTCCTACGAGCAGTACTTC. The whole variable domain, filled in from reference TRBV7-2 and TRBJ2-7, reads GAGVSQSPSNKVTEKGKDVELRCDPISGHTALYWYRQSLGQGLEFLIYFQGNSAPDKSGLPSDRFSAERTGGSVSTLTIQRTQQEDSAVYLCASSQEASGGSYEQYFGPGTRLTVT.

The genes are TRBV30 and TRBJ2-5; D is uncertain. V lost 0 bases and J lost 4, with 3 bases in between. CDR3 length: 11 residues. Germline values: CDR1 GTSNPN, CDR2 SVGIG (reference sequence). The CDR3 here is CAWSVRETQYF. The CDR3 coding sequence is TGTGCCTGGAGTGTCCGAGAGACCCAGTACTTC.

The chain is built from TRBV10-2 and TRBJ2-5, with D hard to call. Per the germline V gene, CDR1 is WSHSY and CDR2 is SAAADI. The CDR3 runs to 14 residues. V lost 0 bases to trimming and J lost 7 bases, with 12 bases between them. The CDR3 loop reads CASSESLGQSTQYF. DNA for the CDR3: TGCGCCAGCAGTGAGTCGTTGGGCCAATCGACCCAGTACTTC.

The chain recombines TRBV30 with TRBJ1-2, with 7 bases lining up with TRBD1. Germline V CDR1 and CDR2: GTSNPN, SVGIG (reference sequence). Trimming at V came to 1 base and at J to 4 bases, leaving 12 bases not matched to a gene. The CDR3 contains 16 residues. DNA for the CDR3: TGTGCCTGGAGTGGGGACAGTAGAGGGGTCCGCTATGGCTACACCTTC. This translates into CAWSGDSRGVRYGYTF.

The CDR3: CASNPGRGRDTEAFF. CDR3 DNA sequence: TGTGCCAGCAACCCGGGGCGGGGTCGGGACACTGAAGCTTTCTTT. This chain links TRBV7-3 with TRBJ1-1; D is perhaps TRBD1 (5 bases). CDR1 is SGHTA and CDR2 is FQGTGA in the germline V gene. This CDR3 comprises 15 residues. V lost 7 bases, J lost 3 bases, and 18 bases lay in between.

This chain links TRBV9 with TRBJ2-3; D gene uncertain. Trimming pared 4 bases from V and 2 bases from J, leaving 11 bases between. Germline V gene lookup returns CDR1 SGDLS and CDR2 YYNGEE. CDR3 length: 14 residues. CDR3 region: CASSLGSYTDTQYF. The CDR3 DNA sequence: TGTGCCAGCAGCCTCGGGTCATACACAGATACGCAGTATTTT.

About this clone itself: The junction shows a germline mismatch at one end, possibly a read error. The chain links TRBV7-9 to TRBJ2-5; 10 nucleotides line up with TRBD1. Looked up from germline, CDR1 is SEHNR and CDR2 is FQNEAQ (reference sequence). This CDR3 spans 15 amino acids. CDR3 coding DNA: TGTGCCAGCGGCTTAGGGGACAGGGGTATACAGACCCAGTACTTC. Amino acids: CASGLGDRGIQTQYF.

This rearrangement joins TRBV7-8 to TRBJ1-4, with D possibly being TRBD1 (5 bases). Trimming removed 5 bases at V and 1 base at J, with 11 bases between. Germline CDR1 reads SGHVS; CDR2 reads FQNEAQ. CDR3 length: 15 amino acids. The CDR3 reads CASSHAGKTNEKLFF. The CDR3 nucleotides are TGTGCCAGCAGCCACGCAGGGAAAACTAATGAAAAACTGTTTTTT.

The V gene is TRBV7-2, the J gene TRBJ2-7; 10 bases are shared with TRBD2. CDR1 is SGHTA, CDR2 FQGNSA, per germline. J gave up 0 bases and V 5 bases, and 1 base lay outside the gene matches. The CDR3 is made up of 14 amino acids. The CDR3 nucleotides are TGTGCCAGCAGCCAGCGGGGGGGCTCCTACGAGCAGTACTTC. This translates into CASSQRGGSYEQYF.

The chain couples TRBV7-8 to TRBJ2-7; 8 positions match TRBD2. With V trimmed by 5 bases and J by 2 bases, 5 bases remained unmatched. The CDR3 loop spans 14 amino acids. CDR1 SGHVS and CDR2 FQNEAQ come from the germline V gene. The CDR3, as DNA: TGTGCCAGCAGCACTAGCGGAGTAACCTACGAGCAGTACTTC. It specifies CASSTSGVTYEQYF.

This clone was counted between two and nine times. This chain joins TRBV30 and TRBJ1-3, with 11 positions matching TRBD1. Germline lookup yields CDR1 GTSNPN and CDR2 SVGIG (reference sequence). The CDR3 extends over 17 amino acids. V lost 3 bases to trimming and J lost 0 bases; unmatched junction nucleotides: 7. The CDR3 region is CAWSVDRGRISGNTIYF. CDR3 DNA sequence: TGTGCCTGGAGCGTGGACAGGGGGCGAATCTCTGGAAACACCATATATTTT. The full variable domain, in which reference TRBV30 and TRBJ1-3 provide the parts outside the CDR3, is SQTIHQWPATLVQPVGSPLSLECTVEGTSNPNLYWYRQAAGRGLQLLFYSVGIGQISSEVPQNLSASRPQDRQFILSSKKLLLSDSGFYLCAWSVDRGRISGNTIYFGEGSWLTVV.

The V call is TRBV4-1, the J call TRBJ1-4; 9 bases are shared with TRBD1. The J segment lost 4 bases and the V segment lost 4 bases, leaving 16 bases of the junction unmatched. Germline V gene data show CDR1 as MGHRA and CDR2 as YSYEKL. This CDR3 has 19 amino acids. The CDR3 DNA follows: TGCGCCAGCAGCCCGCTCGGCCGGGACAGGGCCTTTGGTAATGAAAAACTGTTTTTT. Its protein is CASSPLGRDRAFGNEKLFF.

The chain joins TRBV5-4 to TRBJ2-6, with TRBD1 identical over 8 bases. Trimming removed 0 bases from V and 3 bases from J; junction bases left unmatched: 5. This CDR3 has 17 residues. The germline CDR1 and CDR2 sequences are SGHNT and YYREEE (reference sequence). CDR3 DNA: TGTGCCAGCAGCTTGGAAAGGACAGGGCTTGGGGCCAACGTCCTGACTTTC. As protein: CASSLERTGLGANVLTF.

The chain joins TRBV9 to TRBJ2-1; maybe TRBD2 (6 bases). Germline-derived CDR1 and CDR2 are SGDLS and YYNGEE. The CDR3 length is 15 residues. The V end lost 0 bases, the J end lost 4 bases, and 11 bases lay between the germline ends. CDR3 amino acids: CASSVVGSWYNEQFF. The CDR3 DNA sequence: TGTGCCAGCAGCGTAGTCGGGAGTTGGTACAATGAGCAGTTCTTC.

This clone was recorded once. V gene TRBV14 combines with J gene TRBJ2-7, with D maybe TRBD2 (6 bases). There are 13 residues in the CDR3. V lost 0 bases to trimming and J lost 8 bases, with 11 bases between them. Per the germline V gene, CDR1 is SGHDN and CDR2 is FVKESK. The CDR3 loop is CASSQDGRGQQYF. CDR3 in DNA: TGTGCCAGCAGCCAAGATGGGCGGGGACAGCAGTACTTC.

A note on this clone: An end of the junction does not agree with germline; a read error may underlie this. The V call is TRBV5-1, the J call TRBJ2-1; D is perhaps TRBD1 or TRBD2 (5 bases each). The CDR3 contains 14 residues. Germline V gene sequence: CDR1 SGHRS, CDR2 YFSETQ. The DNA for the CDR3 is TGCGCCAGCAGGTTGGGAGACAGCTACAATGAGCAGTTCTTC. This sequence encodes CASRLGDSYNEQFF. The variable domain in full, with the rest retrieved from reference TRBV5-1 and TRBJ2-1, is KAGVTQTPRYLIKTRGQQVTLSCSPISGHRSVSWYQQTPGQGLQFLFEYFSETQRNKGNFPGRFSGRQFSNSRSEMNVSTLELGDSALYLCASRLGDSYNEQFFGPGTRLTVL.